This T cell receptor beta chain was recovered during a study of CD8 T cells in ankylosing spondylitis. The study, taken as a whole, reports: In ankylosing spondylitis patients, matched synovial fluid reportedly showed significant enrichment of disease-linked clones. Prior literature has documented some motif variants in synovial fluid and blood from reactive arthritis.

This clonotype came up many times. Its antigen is not known. A quantitative 5'-RACE method, one with molecular barcodes, was used to make TCR beta libraries. One entry per CDR3 protein, called by TCRdb with MiXCR from the 5' RACE reads. The sample lists under 300,000 distinct CDR3 sequences, about 10% occurring once. Between the trimmed V and J ends, which lost 0 bases and 1 base, there was a span of 13 bases. The germline V gene encodes CDR1 SGHRS and CDR2 YFSETQ. CDR3 size: 16 residues. This chain links TRBV5-1 with TRBJ1-1, with D unclear. The specimen was blood, either unsorted or a sorted T cell fraction (not recorded which). The clonotype was recovered from a male donor with ankylosing spondylitis or in good health (not recorded which). Here the CDR3 DNA reads TGCGCCAGCAGCTTGGATGGGCGGGGTTGGAACACTGAAGCTTTCTTT. It codes for CASSLDGRGWNTEAFF.